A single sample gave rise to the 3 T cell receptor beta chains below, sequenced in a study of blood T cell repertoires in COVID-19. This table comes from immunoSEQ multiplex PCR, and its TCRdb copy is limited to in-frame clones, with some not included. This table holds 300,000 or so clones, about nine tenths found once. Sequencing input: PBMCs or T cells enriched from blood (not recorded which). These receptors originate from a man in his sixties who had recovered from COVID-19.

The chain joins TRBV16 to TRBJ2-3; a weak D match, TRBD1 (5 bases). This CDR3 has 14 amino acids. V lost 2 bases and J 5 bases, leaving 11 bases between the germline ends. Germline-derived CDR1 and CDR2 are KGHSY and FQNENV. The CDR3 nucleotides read TGTGCCAGCAGCCAAATTTTCACAGGAGATACGCAGTATTTT. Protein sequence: CASSQIFTGDTQYF.

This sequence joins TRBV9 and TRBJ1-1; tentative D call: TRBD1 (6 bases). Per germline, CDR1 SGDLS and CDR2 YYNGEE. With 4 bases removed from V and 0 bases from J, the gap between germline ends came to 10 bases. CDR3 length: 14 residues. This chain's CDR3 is CASSTGTLNTEAFF. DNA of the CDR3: TGTGCCAGCAGCACCGGGACACTGAACACTGAAGCTTTCTTT. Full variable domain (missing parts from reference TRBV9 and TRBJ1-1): DSGVTQTPKHLITATGQRVTLRCSPRSGDLSVYWYQQSLDQGLQFLIQYYNGEERAKGNILERFSAQQFPDLHSELNLSSLELGDSALYFCASSTGTLNTEAFFGQGTRLTVV.

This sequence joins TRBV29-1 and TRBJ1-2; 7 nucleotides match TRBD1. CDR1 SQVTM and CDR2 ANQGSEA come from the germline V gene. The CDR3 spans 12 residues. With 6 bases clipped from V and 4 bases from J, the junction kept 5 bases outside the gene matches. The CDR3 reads CSVAGTVYGYTF. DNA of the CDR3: TGCAGCGTCGCCGGGACAGTCTATGGCTACACCTTC.